This TCR beta chain was recorded in a study of cytotoxic CD8 clonotypes in ibrutinib-treated CLL. Looking at the study overall: Collecting the response samples happened after a median 12 months of treatment, with a range of 6 to 36. A mean of about 250,000 productive templates and approximately 90,000 productive rearrangements was obtained per sample.

General study points: Baseline values of clonality outstripped age-matched healthy donors and followed circulating CD8+ T-cell counts.

V lost 7 bases and J lost 7, with 17 bases in between. CDR3 size: 13 residues. The germline CDR1 and CDR2 sequences are SQVTM and ANQGSEA. Sequencing was designed to attain a depth spanning 1 in 200,000 to 1 in 1 million T cells. Profiling relied on immunoSEQ multiplex PCR, and the TCRdb table lists in-frame clones only, not all of them. Among around 250,000 clones listed, roughly 70% were seen once. Concerning this clone: Its matching antigen is unknown.

The specimen comprised PBMCs, sampled after 24 months of ibrutinib treatment. V is TRBV29-1 and J is TRBJ2-4, with TRBD2 as a possible D gene (6 bases). This clonotype was sampled from a human donor with chronic lymphocytic leukemia. CDR3 sequence: CSGTGTAENIQYF. The CDR3 nucleotides read TGCAGCGGAACCGGGACTGCAGAGAACATTCAGTACTTC.